The entry below describes one T cell receptor beta chain. The antigen is undetermined. This sample is drawn from a study of blood T cells in healthy people across ages. Whole-study results and caveats: TCR beta diversity per million T cells fell roughly linearly with age.

Each sample used at least 6 million PBMCs. Primed by a sample-barcoded 5' primer and a J-beta primer mix, a second PCR proceeded for 7 to 11 cycles. Each CDR3 protein gets one entry after TCRdb re-called the 5' RACE reads with MiXCR. Altogether 650,000 or so distinct CDR3 sequences are present, around 50% being singletons, with the ten largest covering approximately 15%. The sequence was collected from a woman older than 75 in good health. Sequenced sample: blood.

The DNA of the CDR3 is TGTGCCAGCAGTTACTCCCGCGTCAGGCGAGAGCAGTTCTTC. Protein: CASSYSRVRREQFF. The chain is built from TRBV6-2 or TRBV6-3 and TRBJ2-1; D unclear. The CDR3 extends over 14 amino acids. Between the trimmed V and J ends, which lost 0 bases and 10 bases, there was a span of 13 bases. Germline V gene sequence: CDR1 MNHEY, CDR2 SVGEGT.